These T cell receptor beta chains were read from a single sample in a study of T cell responses to AZD1222 COVID-19 vaccine. Profiled with immunoSEQ multiplex PCR; TCRdb holds only in-frame clones, not every one. The table includes approximately 80,000 clones, around 90% detected once. Sequencing used peripheral blood, obtained on day 0 of AZD1222 vaccination. These receptors all stem from an adult in good health. Each CDR3 is given with its conserved first and last residue. The order of the fields is J gene, D gene, V gene, clone size, CDR3 protein, CDR3 DNA. D genes are given only for firm matches. Only some rows state a clone size, as once, few, many or a class for expanded clones.

TRBJ2-1,TRBD2,TRBV4-2,.,CASSRQTGTSGGGEQFF,TGTGCCAGCAGTCGCCAGACCGGGACTAGCGGGGGGGGTGAGCAGTTCTTC
TRBJ1-1,.,TRBV9,.,CASSVVGHRNTEAFF,TGTGCCAGCAGCGTAGTGGGACACCGAAACACTGAAGCTTTCTTT
TRBJ2-1,.,TRBV7-8,.,CASSLSYNEQFF,TGTGCCAGCAGCCTCTCCTACAATGAGCAGTTCTTC
TRBJ1-1,.,TRBV12-3/TRBV12-4,few,CASSSDSTEAFF,TGTGCCAGCAGCTCAGACAGCACTGAAGCTTTCTTT
TRBJ1-4,.,TRBV3-1/TRBV3-2,.,CASSQGSANEKLFF,TGTGCCAGCAGCCAAGGTAGTGCTAATGAAAAACTGTTTTTT
TRBJ1-2,.,TRBV2,.,CASSERGNYGYTF,TGTGCCAGCAGTGAACGGGGAAACTATGGCTACACCTTC
TRBJ1-5,.,TRBV7-2,.,CASSHRDKPYNQPQHF,TGTGCCAGCAGCCACCGGGACAAACCATACAATCAGCCCCAGCATTTT
TRBJ1-2,TRBD1,TRBV5-1,.,CASSPGTGLLYGYTF,TGCGCCAGCAGCCCCGGGACAGGGCTCCTCTATGGCTACACCTTC
TRBJ2-3,.,TRBV9,.,CASSVGSASGPDTQYF,TGTGCCAGCAGCGTAGGGTCAGCGTCAGGACCAGATACGCAGTATTTT
TRBJ2-7,.,TRBV27,.,CASSSSGAPSPYEQYF,TGTGCCAGCAGTTCGTCCGGGGCTCCATCCCCCTACGAGCAGTACTTC
TRBJ1-5,.,TRBV19,.,CASSISPPRGNQPQHF,TGTGCCAGTAGTATTTCGCCCCCTCGGGGCAATCAGCCCCAGCATTTT
TRBJ2-7,.,TRBV4-1,few,CASSQDPTGSDEQYF,TGCGCCAGCAGCCAAGATCCTACGGGGAGCGACGAGCAGTACTTC
TRBJ2-7,TRBD2,TRBV19,.,CASAMSGGASREQYF,TGTGCCAGTGCCATGTCGGGGGGGGCCTCTCGCGAGCAGTACTTC
TRBJ1-4,.,TRBV7-3,once,CASSPGSNEKLFF,TGTGCCAGCAGCCCTGGTAGCAATGAAAAACTGTTTTTT
TRBJ2-3,TRBD2,TRBV27,.,CASSSPHERGGLTDTQYF,TGTGCCAGCAGTTCACCCCACGAGCGGGGGGGGCTCACAGATACGCAGTATTTT
TRBJ1-1,.,TRBV29-1,.,CSLRGDTEAFF,TGCAGCCTTCGGGGGGACACTGAAGCTTTCTTT
TRBJ1-5,.,TRBV28,.,CASSLRNQPQHF,TGTGCCAGCAGTTTACGCAATCAGCCCCAGCATTTT
TRBJ1-6,TRBD1,TRBV27,few,CASSLSRQGAFGNSPLHF,TGTGCCAGCAGTTTATCGAGACAGGGGGCCTTCGGTAATTCACCCCTCCACTTT
TRBJ1-2,TRBD1,TRBV6-5,.,CASRGTGQGYTF,TGTGCCAGCAGAGGGACAGGGCAAGGCTACACCTTC
TRBJ1-5,.,TRBV19,.,CASSIADGLNQPQHF,TGTGCCAGTAGTATAGCGGATGGCCTCAATCAGCCCCAGCATTTT
TRBJ1-2,TRBD1,TRBV6-5,once,CASPGTDYGYTF,TGTGCCAGCCCCGGGACAGACTATGGCTACACCTTC
TRBJ2-3,TRBD2,TRBV27,once,CASSLRRGAPDTQYF,TGTGCCAGCAGTTTAAGGCGGGGGGCCCCAGATACGCAGTATTTT